This TCR beta chain originates from a study of CD8+ T cells in alopecia areata. Germline CDR1 SNHLY, CDR2 FYNNEI. The CDR3 loop spans 14 amino acids. Losses at the gene ends were 6 bases for V and 4 bases for J; bases not matched to a gene: 5. In each case, RNA was isolated and then reverse transcribed into cDNA as the sequencing template. Data came from immunoSEQ multiplex PCR; TCRdb stores just in-frame clones and leaves some out. The sample records under 250,000 clones, 50% to 70% being singletons. In its sample, this clone was seen a few times. The source is a human donor with alopecia areata. This chain uses TRBV2 with TRBJ1-2; 10 bases are a match to TRBD1. Here the sequenced sample was CD4+ T cells sorted from blood, taken at week 0. The CDR3 protein is CASRGQGFGYGYTF. Written as DNA, the CDR3 is TGTGCCAGCAGGGGACAGGGGTTCGGCTATGGCTACACCTTC.